The 5 T cell receptor beta chains in this list originate from one sample, sequenced in a study of control samples from healthy donors and cancer patients. Using immunoSEQ multiplex PCR, the repertoire was profiled, and TCRdb retains in-frame clones only, with some absent. The data hold 390,000 or so clones, with around 90% observed a single time. Sequencing was carried out using PBMCs. The receptors stem from a man in his forties with head and neck cancer.

The genes are TRBV28 and TRBJ2-6; the D is unclear. The CDR3 has 14 residues. Trimming stripped 8 bases from V and 0 bases from J, with 8 bases between. CDR1 and CDR2 from the germline V gene are MDHEN and SYDVKM. CDR3 residues: CASVDLSGANVLTF. In DNA form, the CDR3 reads TGTGCCAGCGTAGACCTCTCTGGGGCCAACGTCCTGACTTTC.

This clone was detected only once. The chain joins TRBV7-8 to TRBJ1-2, with D tentatively TRBD1 (5 bases). CDR1 and CDR2 from the germline V gene are SGHVS and FQNEAQ. V gave up 8 bases and J gave up 2 bases, with 12 bases separating them. There are 13 residues in the CDR3. Here the CDR3 DNA reads TGTGCCAGCGGCAGGGTGGCGAACTATGGCTACACCTTC. Its protein is CASGRVANYGYTF.

The chain links TRBV7-9 to TRBJ1-1; 7 positions match TRBD1. V shed 4 bases, J shed 0 bases, and the junction held 5 bases outside the gene matches. Germline V gene data show CDR1 as SEHNR and CDR2 as FQNEAQ (reference sequence). This CDR3 region has 15 residues. In DNA, the CDR3 is TGTGCCAGCAGCTGGGACAGCCTCATGAACACTGAAGCTTTCTTT. Translation: CASSWDSLMNTEAFF.

This sequence joins TRBV6-2 or TRBV6-3 and TRBJ2-2; perhaps TRBD2 as D (5 bases). This CDR3 comprises 14 residues. The germline gives CDR1 MNHEY, CDR2 SVGEGT. V lost 0 bases to trimming and J lost 7 bases, with 9 bases between them. CDR3 in amino acids: CASSYSRGSGELFF. The CDR3 nucleotides read TGTGCCAGCAGTTACTCTCGGGGTAGCGGGGAGCTGTTTTTT.

The CDR3 reads CSARIQETQYF. CDR3 sequence (DNA): TGCAGTGCTAGAATACAAGAGACCCAGTACTTC. The rearrangement uses TRBV20-1 and TRBJ2-5; D gene uncertain. CDR3 length equals 11 residues. Per the germline V gene, CDR1 is DFQATT and CDR2 is SNEGSKA (reference sequence). Trimming took 2 bases from V and 2 from J, leaving 3 bases between them.